A selection of T cell receptor beta chains follows, all from one sample in a study of blood T cell repertoires in COVID-19. The repertoire was sequenced with immunoSEQ multiplex PCR; TCRdb's copy has only in-frame clones and lacks some. The table shows some 48,000 clones, with over 85% occurring only once. Material for sequencing was peripheral blood. Every receptor here comes from a man in his 70s with active COVID-19. The CDR3 runs from the conserved cysteine through the conserved F or W. The D gene is left open where the match is weak. Where a row states a size, it is once, few, many or the class of an expanded clone; other rows omit it.

clone_size,v_call,d_call,j_call,cdr3_aa,cdr3_nt
.,TRBV19,TRBD2,TRBJ2-5,CASSRSGTHSRSSGRAETQYF,TGTGCCAGTAGTCGCTCCGGGACACATTCCCGCTCTAGCGGGAGGGCAGAGACCCAGTACTTC
.,TRBV7-9,TRBD1,TRBJ1-2,CASSLGGQDGYTF,TGTGCCAGCAGCTTAGGGGGACAGGATGGCTACACCTTC
once,TRBV28,TRBD1,TRBJ2-1,CASSVLGQGQFF,TGTGCCAGCTCCGTTTTGGGACAGGGTCAGTTCTTC
.,TRBV29-1,TRBD1,TRBJ2-7,CSAKGQGIYEQYF,TGCAGCGCGAAAGGACAGGGCATCTACGAGCAGTACTTC
once,TRBV7-3,.,TRBJ2-2,CASSSRGRALTGELFF,TGTGCCAGCAGCTCTAGGGGGAGGGCCCTGACCGGGGAGCTGTTTTTT
.,TRBV6-5,TRBD2,TRBJ2-1,CASRRLAKTNEQFF,TGTGCCAGCAGACGACTAGCGAAAACGAATGAGCAGTTCTTC
.,TRBV27,.,TRBJ1-5,CASSLSFSRFQPQHF,TGTGCCAGCAGTTTATCCTTTAGTCGGTTTCAGCCCCAGCATTTT
once,TRBV7-2,TRBD2,TRBJ2-7,CASSRTSGGEGYEQYF,TGTGCCAGCAGTCGGACTAGCGGGGGGGAGGGCTACGAGCAGTACTTC
.,TRBV25-1,.,TRBJ2-2,CASSSPGRGWAGELFF,TGTGCCAGCAGTAGCCCCGGCCGGGGGTGGGCCGGGGAGCTGTTTTTT
.,TRBV28,TRBD1,TRBJ2-7,CASTPVDRLYEQYF,TGTGCCAGCACCCCCGTGGACAGGCTCTACGAGCAGTACTTC
.,TRBV11-1,TRBD1,TRBJ1-2,CASSYDRGANYGYTF,TGTGCCAGCAGCTACGACAGGGGCGCTAACTATGGCTACACCTTC
.,TRBV5-4,TRBD1,TRBJ2-1,CASSFGQGRGAGSDEQFF,TGTGCCAGCAGCTTCGGACAGGGGCGTGGAGCGGGAAGCGATGAGCAGTTCTTC
.,TRBV6-6,.,TRBJ2-3,CASSPGQPLELDTQYF,TGTGCCAGCAGTCCCGGACAGCCGCTTGAACTAGATACGCAGTATTTT
.,TRBV6-5,TRBD1,TRBJ2-3,CASSLQGDTQYF,TGTGCCAGCAGTTTACAGGGGGATACGCAGTATTTT
.,TRBV7-8,.,TRBJ2-3,CASSLVRGAPDTQYF,TGTGCCAGCAGCTTAGTACGGGGTGCCCCAGATACGCAGTATTTT
.,TRBV30,.,TRBJ1-3,CAWSAQGNTIYF,TGTGCCTGGAGTGCCCAGGGAAACACCATATATTTT
.,TRBV7-9,TRBD2,TRBJ2-7,CASSLPQAGRSEQYF,TGTGCCAGCAGCCTACCGCAAGCGGGAAGGAGCGAGCAGTACTTC
.,TRBV5-5,.,TRBJ2-2,CASSPSSGVGTGELFF,TGTGCCAGCAGCCCCTCGTCCGGAGTGGGCACCGGGGAGCTGTTTTTT
.,TRBV28,.,TRBJ1-5,CASTGINQPQHF,TGTGCCAGCACAGGGATCAATCAGCCCCAGCATTTT
.,TRBV7-2,.,TRBJ2-5,CASSFGRSGPEAQYF,TGTGCCAGCAGCTTCGGACGGTCGGGTCCGGAGGCCCAGTACTTC
.,TRBV27,.,TRBJ2-7,CASSLGGKPYEQYF,TGTGCCAGCAGTTTAGGGGGGAAACCCTACGAGCAGTACTTC
.,TRBV24-1,TRBD1,TRBJ2-1,CATSTGNWDNEQFF,TGTGCCACCTCGACAGGGAATTGGGACAATGAGCAGTTCTTC
few,TRBV28,TRBD1,TRBJ1-2,CASRDRGTKDGYTF,TGTGCCAGCAGAGACAGGGGAACTAAAGATGGCTACACCTTC
.,TRBV18,.,TRBJ2-5,CASSPGRTATQETQYF,TGTGCCAGCTCACCGGGGCGGACGGCTACCCAAGAGACCCAGTACTTC
.,TRBV4-3,.,TRBJ1-1,CASSQAQGLKTEAFF,TGCGCCAGCAGCCAAGCCCAGGGGTTGAAGACTGAAGCTTTCTTT
.,TRBV15,.,TRBJ1-5,CATRPETVSNQPQHF,TGTGCCACGAGACCAGAGACAGTTAGCAATCAGCCCCAGCATTTT
.,TRBV5-4,.,TRBJ2-6,CASSLDGSLGANVLTF,TGTGCCAGCAGCTTGGACGGGTCTCTTGGGGCCAACGTCCTGACTTTC
.,TRBV28,TRBD2,TRBJ2-7,CASSSAGTSVSYEQYF,TGTGCCAGCAGTTCCGCCGGGACTAGCGTATCCTACGAGCAGTACTTC
.,TRBV19,.,TRBJ2-4,CASSIEQGRVGYIQYF,TGTGCCAGTAGTATAGAACAGGGTCGGGTTGGGTACATTCAGTACTTC
.,TRBV6-5,TRBD2,TRBJ2-2,CASSYWGGNTGELFF,TGTGCCAGCAGTTACTGGGGGGGGAACACCGGGGAGCTGTTTTTT
.,TRBV6-6,.,TRBJ2-1,CASSTDRRVGEQFF,TGTGCCAGCAGTACAGACAGGCGGGTTGGTGAGCAGTTCTTC
.,TRBV5-8,TRBD1,TRBJ1-1,CASNRGQGTEAFF,TGTGCCAGCAACAGGGGGCAAGGGACTGAAGCTTTCTTT
.,TRBV18,.,TRBJ2-7,CASSPSGVPSYEQYF,TGTGCCAGCTCACCATCAGGGGTACCCTCCTACGAGCAGTACTTC
.,TRBV19,TRBD1,TRBJ1-4,CASRPTGGKEKLFF,TGTGCCAGTAGACCGACAGGGGGAAAGGAAAAACTGTTTTTT
.,TRBV7-2,.,TRBJ2-2,CASSITHGVTGELFF,TGTGCCAGCAGCATCACCCACGGTGTCACCGGGGAGCTGTTTTTT
few,TRBV4-1,TRBD1,TRBJ1-2,CASSQTGQIYGYTF,TGCGCCAGCAGCCAAACGGGACAGATCTATGGCTACACCTTC
.,TRBV4-3,.,TRBJ2-3,CASSQARGDTQYF,TGCGCCAGCAGCCAGGCGCGGGGTGATACGCAGTATTTT
.,TRBV7-9,TRBD2,TRBJ2-3,CASSSGLAGVYTDTQYF,TGTGCCAGCAGCTCGGGACTAGCGGGAGTATACACAGATACGCAGTATTTT